In this sample, the clone carrying this T cell receptor beta chain turned up a few times. The antigen is not known. The sample originates from a study of cytomegalovirus exposure and HLA in healthy donors. PCR used 60 Vbeta primers and 13 Jbeta primers. Data came from immunoSEQ multiplex PCR; TCRdb stores just in-frame clones and leaves some out. The sample lists around 140,000 clones, roughly 9.6% seen once, with roughly 6.4% in the top ten. From germline, CDR1 is MNHEY and CDR2 SVGAGI. Losses at the gene ends were 6 bases for V and 0 bases for J; bases not matched to a gene: 7. The CDR3 is 15 residues long. Notes on the study in general: Per a later analysis, HLA-associated TCR beta chains showed more clonal expansion than other, equally common TCR beta chains. For most TCR beta V segments, an earlier analysis put the productive rate at about 90% or about 30% of the time.

Sequencing was performed on PBMCs. J is TRBJ1-1 and V is TRBV6-5, with 7 bases aligning to TRBD1. The clonotype originates from a middle-aged woman in good health and CMV-seropositive. This CDR3 reads CASSRDSSLNTEAFF. For the CDR3, the DNA is TGTGCCAGCAGCCGGGACAGTTCGTTGAACACTGAAGCTTTCTTT.